This TCR beta chain was retrieved from a study of cytomegalovirus exposure and HLA in healthy donors. A word on this clone: Its antigen is unknown.

In germline, CDR1 is SGHKS, CDR2 YYEKEE (reference sequence). This CDR3 has 16 residues. V was clipped by 4 bases and J by 6 bases; unmatched bases: 13. Method: immunoSEQ multiplex PCR; TCRdb's copy keeps in-frame clones and lacks some. This table holds 190,000 or so clones, about four fifths found once. Study outcomes and limitations: Overall, roughly 160 TCR beta chains were annotated as cytomegalovirus-associated. The study found most TCR sequences rare, yet found some public TCRs in many donors.

Input material: PBMCs. The chain uses TRBV5-5 and TRBJ1-5; 7 positions agree with TRBD1. The origin of this receptor is a woman aged 18-35 years in good health and CMV-seropositive. The CDR3 nucleotides are TGTGCCAGCAGCCAATCAGAGGGGGCGCAGGGTCAGCCCCAGCATTTT. This translates into CASSQSEGAQGQPQHF.